Listed here is a single TCR beta chain. This sample is part of a study of blood T cell repertoires in COVID-19. Study background: Sites across the United States, Italy and Spain contributed samples from acute and convalescent COVID-19.

CDR1 and CDR2 from the germline V gene are GTSNPN and SVGIG (reference sequence). This CDR3 contains 13 residues. Between the trimmed V and J ends, which lost 4 bases and 4 bases, there was a span of 12 bases. Original processing methods: For nucleated cells, counts were estimated from reference gene primer amplification. Produced via immunoSEQ multiplex PCR; TCRdb's table is partial and in-frame only. V and J calls and clone size follow that table, whereas D and trimming were derived from the DNA. The sample has around 80,000 clones; about 80% are singletons. The chain joins TRBV30 to TRBJ2-3, with D tentatively TRBD1 (6 bases). This TCR was recovered from a man aged 50-60 years with active or convalescent COVID-19. Sequencing was done on a sample of peripheral blood. The CDR3 bases are TGTGCCTGGAAGGGGCAGGGGCCAGATACGCAGTATTTT. This translates into CAWKGQGPDTQYF.